One and the same sample provided the 25 T cell receptor beta chains below, sequenced in a study of precursors of human CD4 cytotoxic T cells. TCRdb reprocessed the reads via MiXCR and lists one record per CDR3 protein. Of under 550 distinct CDR3 sequences in the sample, 20% to 25% were seen once. Bulk UMI-based sequencing covered sorted CD4+ central memory, effector memory, IL-7R-high and IL-7R-negative TEMRA subsets. Material: memory CD4+ T cells from blood (PBMCs). The receptors here all came from a human donor in good health.

About this clonotype itself: A much larger clone is a single base away; this may be a read error. The genes are TRBV9 and TRBJ2-5, with 8 bases identical to TRBD1. Germline V gene sequence: CDR1 SGDLS, CDR2 YYNGEE. This CDR3 comprises 15 residues. The CDR3 sequence is CASSVADRVQETLYF. CDR3 nucleotides: TGTGCCAGCAGCGTAGCGGACAGGGTTCAAGAGACCCTGTACTTC.

For this clonotype: A much larger clone lies one base from this, so it may be a read error. In DNA, the CDR3 is TGTGCCAGCAGCCAAGACTTCACAGGGGGCTATGGCTACTCCTTC. Encoded protein: CASSQDFTGGYGYSF. J is TRBJ1-2 and V is TRBV3-1; 9 nucleotides line up with TRBD1. Germline CDR1 is LGHDT and CDR2 is YNNKEL (reference sequence). The length of the CDR3 is 15 residues.

V is TRBV27 and J is TRBJ1-3, with D unresolved. The CDR3 runs 15 residues. V was cut by 0 bases and J by 4 bases, with 10 bases left in between. In germline, CDR1 is MNHEY, CDR2 SMNVEV (reference sequence). CDR3 residues: CASSLSRQGGNTIYF. The CDR3 nucleotides are TGTGCCAGCAGTTTATCGAGGCAAGGAGGAAACACCATATATTTT.

Only a few counts were recorded for this clonotype. The CDR3 nucleotides are TGCGCCAGCAGCTTGGAGACACGTACTAACTATGGCTACACCTTC. Residues: CASSLETRTNYGYTF. The chain joins TRBV5-1 to TRBJ1-2; D is ambiguous. The length of the CDR3 is 15 residues. The germline V gene encodes CDR1 SGHRS and CDR2 YFSETQ. Trimming pared 0 bases from V and 0 bases from J, leaving 9 bases between.

Written as DNA, the CDR3 is TGCGCCAGCAGCTTGGCCGAGGCGGGATGGGGAGAAGAGACCCAGTACTTC. Translating it yields CASSLAEAGWGEETQYF. V and J are TRBV5-1 and TRBJ2-5; D is perhaps TRBD2 (6 bases). This CDR3 has 17 amino acids. Germline loops: CDR1 SGHRS, CDR2 YFSETQ. V lost 0 bases and J lost 3, with 18 bases in between.

The chain combines TRBV18 with TRBJ2-1, with 7 nucleotides matching TRBD2. V lost 6 bases, J lost 5 bases, and 13 bases stayed unmatched. The CDR3 has 16 residues. The germline gives CDR1 KGHSH, CDR2 LQKENI. The chain's CDR3 is CASSIDRGTTHNEQFF. The CDR3 DNA sequence: TGTGCCAGCTCGATAGACAGAGGGACTACGCACAATGAGCAGTTCTTC.

By share, this clonotype counts as large. J is TRBJ2-1 and V is TRBV10-3; TRBD2 matches at 8 bases. From germline, CDR1 is ENHRY and CDR2 SYGVKD. The CDR3 runs to 16 residues. Unmatched junction bases numbered 8, after V lost 7 bases and J lost 0 bases. CDR3 region: CAITNIAGSSYNEQFF. In nucleotides, the CDR3 is TGTGCCATCACTAATATAGCGGGGAGCTCCTACAATGAGCAGTTCTTC.

This clonotype is categorized as large. V gene TRBV10-1 combines with J gene TRBJ1-4; D is unclear. Between the trimmed V and J ends, which lost 6 bases and 0 bases, there was a span of 20 bases. CDR1 and CDR2 (germline): WNHNN, SYGVQD (reference sequence). The CDR3 has 18 amino acids. CDR3 bases: TGCGCCAGCAGAGATGGGATGGAACTTAATGCAACTAATGAAAAACTGTTTTTT. Residues: CASRDGMELNATNEKLFF.

The rearrangement links TRBV7-2 to TRBJ2-5, with 11 positions matching TRBD2. Germline-derived CDR1 and CDR2 are SGHTA and FQGNSA. The CDR3 spans 15 residues. V shed 0 bases, J shed 5 bases, and the junction held 2 bases outside the gene matches. The CDR3 DNA follows: TGTGCCAGCAGCTTAGCGGCTAGCGGGAGGGAGACCCAGTACTTC. The encoded protein is CASSLAASGRETQYF.

A single count supports this clonotype. The chain links TRBV28 to TRBJ2-7; 9 positions match TRBD1. The V and J ends lost 3 bases and 4 bases, in that order; junction bases with no gene match: 10. CDR1 is MDHEN, CDR2 SYDVKM, per germline. This CDR3 is built from 16 residues. CDR3 nucleotides: TGTGCCAGCAGTTTCCTTTTTGGACAGGGGAAGTACGAGCAGTACTTC. As protein: CASSFLFGQGKYEQYF.

This chain uses TRBV5-1 with TRBJ2-2; the D gene is possibly TRBD2 (5 bases). Deletions cut 1 base from V and 1 base from J, with 26 bases between. Germline loops: CDR1 SGHRS, CDR2 YFSETQ. The CDR3 is made up of 21 amino acids. CDR3 loop: CASSLRINSEDGRRNTGELFF. The CDR3 DNA is TGCGCCAGCAGCTTGCGAATTAACTCGGAGGATGGACGGCGGAACACCGGGGAGCTGTTTTTT. The variable domain in full, with the rest retrieved from reference TRBV5-1 and TRBJ2-2, is KAGVTQTPRYLIKTRGQQVTLSCSPISGHRSVSWYQQTPGQGLQFLFEYFSETQRNKGNFPGRFSGRQFSNSRSEMNVSTLELGDSALYLCASSLRINSEDGRRNTGELFFGEGSRLTVL.

The chain joins TRBV18 to TRBJ2-3; D ambiguous. Germline loops: CDR1 KGHSH, CDR2 LQKENI. The CDR3 spans 13 residues. The V end was cut by 4 bases, the J end by 0 bases, with 5 bases between. CDR3 protein: CASSLPSTDTQYF. Written as DNA, the CDR3 is TGTGCCAGCTCACTACCTAGCACAGATACGCAGTATTTT.

The chain links TRBV7-3 to TRBJ1-1; no definite D call. The CDR3 consists of 13 residues. Trimming left V 4 bases short and J 5 bases short, with 11 bases between. Germline-derived CDR1 and CDR2 are SGHTA and FQGTGA. This CDR3 is CASSWTGGTEAFF. The CDR3 DNA reads TGTGCCAGCAGCTGGACCGGAGGAACTGAAGCTTTCTTT.

This clonotype was counted a few times. The gene calls are TRBV7-6 and TRBJ2-5, with TRBD2 matching over 12 bases. Germline values: CDR1 SGHVS, CDR2 FNYEAQ. After removal of 5 bases from V and 5 bases from J, the junction contained 6 bases not matched to a gene. The CDR3 totals 15 residues. The CDR3 DNA reads TGTGCCAGCAGCCTGGTCACTAGCGGGAGGGAGACCCAGTACTTC. Amino acid sequence: CASSLVTSGRETQYF.

The sample holds a few counts of this clonotype. The chain carries TRBV3-1 and TRBJ2-5; D remains unclear. Germline loops: CDR1 LGHDT, CDR2 YNNKEL (reference sequence). Trimming took 5 bases from V and 5 from J, leaving 21 bases between them. The CDR3 length is 16 residues. DNA of the CDR3: TGTGCCAGCAGCGAATACCTAGGGTCGGAAGGGGAGACCCAGTACTTC. Its translation is CASSEYLGSEGETQYF.

This chain uses TRBV9 with TRBJ2-3; 9 positions match TRBD1. This CDR3 spans 15 amino acids. V lost 4 bases and J lost 4; bases outside the gene matches: 7. Germline values: CDR1 SGDLS, CDR2 YYNGEE. CDR3 nucleotides: TGTGCCAGCAGCCCCCGGGACAGGGCGTCAGATACGCAGTATTTT. Its protein is CASSPRDRASDTQYF.

In its sample, this clonotype is large. V usage is TRBV14 and J usage is TRBJ1-2, with D tentatively TRBD1 (6 bases). The CDR3 is 16 amino acids. With 0 bases removed from V and 7 bases from J, the gap between germline ends came to 18 bases. Germline V gives CDR1 SGHDN, CDR2 FVKESK. CDR3 nucleotides: TGTGCCAGCAGCCAAGAGGGGGGGCCCCCCGCTAGTGGCTACACCTTC. It is translated as CASSQEGGPPASGYTF. The variable domain in full, completed from reference TRBV14 and TRBJ1-2, reads EAGVTQFPSHSVIEKGQTVTLRCDPISGHDNLYWYRRVMGKEIKFLLHFVKESKQDESGMPNNRFLAERTGGTYSTLKVQPAELEDSGVYFCASSQEGGPPASGYTFGSGTRLTVV.

This clonotype is large (0.1 to 1%) by share. The rearrangement links TRBV19 to TRBJ2-3; 7 positions match TRBD2. The ends lost 5 bases at V and 6 bases at J; junction bases unmatched: 14. Germline CDR1 and CDR2: LNHDA and SQIVND (reference sequence). The length of the CDR3 is 16 residues. This chain's CDR3 is CASSDPAGSMGDTQYF. As DNA, the CDR3 is TGTGCCAGTAGTGACCCAGCGGGGTCTATGGGGGATACGCAGTATTTT.

This clonotype is large in the sample. The conserved phenylalanine or tryptophan normally closing the CDR3 is absent here, so this likely arose from a read error. The DNA is omitted, as the CDR3 cannot be located on it reliably, and the CDR3 follows TCRdb's listing. This CDR3 is CASSSADRRPPIL. This rearrangement joins TRBV6-5 to TRBJ1-1; TRBD1 is the table's D call and was not checked against the DNA. Per the germline V gene, CDR1 is MNHEY and CDR2 is SVGAGI. A total of 13 residues make up the CDR3, ends included.

The rearrangement joins TRBV4-2 to TRBJ2-1; 11 bases agree with TRBD2. Unmatched junction bases numbered 4, after V lost 1 base and J lost 8 bases. In germline, CDR1 is LGHNA, CDR2 YNFKEQ. This CDR3 has 15 amino acids. CDR3 amino acids: CASSQVAGGGDEQFF. CDR3 sequence (DNA): TGTGCCAGCAGCCAAGTAGCGGGGGGGGGAGATGAGCAGTTCTTC.

In its sample, this clonotype ranks as large. The chain combines TRBV5-1 with TRBJ2-1; tentative D call: TRBD1 (5 bases). There are 17 residues in the CDR3. Germline lookup yields CDR1 SGHRS and CDR2 YFSETQ. V was cut by 4 bases and J by 0 bases, with 17 bases left in between. CDR3 coding DNA: TGCGCCAGCAGCCCCCGCCCGGACACAAGCTCCTACAATGAGCAGTTCTTC. Translating gives CASSPRPDTSSYNEQFF.

The chain uses TRBV5-1 and TRBJ1-1; D is unclear. Trimming removed 1 base at V and 6 bases at J, with 13 bases between. The CDR3 is 14 amino acids. Germline CDR1 is SGHRS and CDR2 is YFSETQ. The CDR3 DNA sequence: TGCGCCAGCAGCTTGTGGGGTGTGTCGTCTGAAGCTTTCTTT. Amino acid sequence: CASSLWGVSSEAFF.

The gene calls are TRBV24-1 and TRBJ2-7, with TRBD2 matching over 14 bases. CDR3 length: 12 amino acids. CDR1 is KGHDR, CDR2 SFDVKD, per germline. The chain's CDR3 is CTPGLAGGEQYF. The CDR3 DNA sequence: TGTACCCCCGGACTAGCGGGAGGCGAGCAGTACTTC.

This clonotype was recorded a few times. V gene TRBV11-2 combines with J gene TRBJ2-5; 12 bases match TRBD2. Germline trimming cut 3 bases from V and 3 bases from J; bases unmatched to any gene: 8. The CDR3 totals 17 residues. The V gene's germline CDR1 is SGHAT and CDR2 FQNNGV. As DNA, the CDR3 is TGTGCCAGCAGCTTCACTACCGGACTAGCGGGGAAAGAGACCCAGTACTTC. It is translated as CASSFTTGLAGKETQYF.

This chain joins TRBV28 and TRBJ1-3; D is unclear. The V and J ends lost 7 bases and 1 base respectively, with 14 bases between them. The CDR3 is 15 residues long. CDR1 and CDR2 from the germline V gene are MDHEN and SYDVKM. CDR3 residues: CASTSGVRSGNTIYF. CDR3 DNA sequence: TGTGCCAGCACCTCGGGTGTGCGGTCTGGAAACACCATATATTTT.